The 6 T cell receptor beta chains below come from one sample, sequenced in a study of regulatory T cells in long-lasting Graves disease. Building the TCR beta libraries relied on iRepertoire HTBI primers, and CDR3 regions underwent Arm-PCR. MiXCR, run by TCRdb on the multiplex PCR reads, gives a single entry per CDR3 protein. The sample contains 510,000 or so distinct CDR3 sequences, around 12% of which appear only once. As for time point: newly diagnosed GD, antithyroid drugs for less than 3 months. The authors made the TCR library using RNA they extracted from PBMCs. These data also formed part of another study, on T cells in Graves' hyperthyroidism and ophthalmopathy.

Sequencing was performed on peripheral blood mononuclear cells (PBMCs), taken at new diagnosis, from a patient treated with antithyroid drugs. The origin of the receptors is a woman in her 30s with Graves disease.

This clonotype was recorded many times. This chain connects TRBV7-2 to TRBJ2-4; no clear D. V was trimmed by 3 bases and J by 7 bases, leaving 7 bases between them. CDR3 size: 12 residues. Germline CDR1 SGHTA, CDR2 FQGNSA. The CDR3 protein is CASSFLLNIQYF. Written as DNA, the CDR3 is TGTGCCAGCAGCTTCCTATTGAACATTCAGTACTTC.

This clonotype was seen at least ten times. This sequence joins TRBV11-2 and TRBJ2-4; the match to TRBD1 covers 7 bases. The junction had 11 bases not matched to a gene; V was cut back by 4 bases and J by 8 bases. The CDR3 sequence is 15 residues long. CDR1 SGHAT and CDR2 FQNNGV come from the germline V gene. The CDR3 coding sequence is TGTGCCAGCAGCTCCCTGAGGGGACAGATGGACATTCAGTACTTC. It codes for CASSSLRGQMDIQYF.

The chain employs TRBV20-1 and TRBJ1-6; TRBD1 matches at 8 bases. CDR3 size: 14 residues. The V gene's germline CDR1 is DFQATT and CDR2 SNEGSKA (reference sequence). The junction had 10 bases not matched to a gene; V was cut back by 5 bases and J by 10 bases. DNA for the CDR3: TGCAGTGCTCGTCCCGGGACAGGACAGTCACCCCTCCACTTT. Its translation is CSARPGTGQSPLHF.

This clonotype came up many times. CDR3 residues: CASSARGSSGKGGPYEQYF. CDR3 nucleotides: TGTGCCAGCAGCGCACGGGGTAGTAGCGGGAAAGGAGGGCCCTACGAGCAGTACTTC. The chain has TRBV11-3 and TRBJ2-7; 8 bases fit TRBD2. V trimming: 5 bases; J trimming: 2 bases; junction bases outside the gene matches: 20. There are 19 residues in the CDR3. The V gene's germline CDR1 is SGHNT and CDR2 YENEEA.

This clonotype was found a few times. The rearrangement joins TRBV5-1 to TRBJ2-7; TRBD1 matches 12 bases. This CDR3 is built from 18 residues. V gave up 4 bases and J gave up 0 bases; unmatched junction bases: 11. Germline loops: CDR1 SGHRS, CDR2 YFSETQ. In DNA, the CDR3 is TGCGCCAGCAGCGGACCGGGACAGGGGGCCATTAGCTCCTACGAGCAGTACTTC. It yields the protein CASSGPGQGAISSYEQYF.

In this sample, this clonotype turned up many times. The chain employs TRBV11-1 and TRBJ2-7, with 7 bases identical to TRBD1. V was pared by 8 bases and J by 1 base, with 8 bases of the junction left unmatched. This CDR3 has 14 residues. Germline lookup yields CDR1 SGHAT and CDR2 FQDESV (reference sequence). CDR3 coding DNA: TGTGCCAGCCAAGACAGGGTGGAGTCCTACGAGCAGTACTTC. Translation gives CASQDRVESYEQYF.